These 12 T cell receptor beta chains were sequenced from one sample in a study of control samples from healthy donors and cancer patients. The repertoire was sequenced with immunoSEQ multiplex PCR; TCRdb's copy has only in-frame clones and lacks some. The sample has 250,000 to 300,000 clones, over 70% seen once. The specimen sequenced was PBMCs. All receptors come from a woman aged 55-75 years with lung cancer.

The rearrangement joins TRBV6-5 to TRBJ2-5; no clear D gene. V gave up 6 bases and J gave up 5 bases, with 13 bases separating them. Germline values: CDR1 MNHEY, CDR2 SVGAGI. The length of the CDR3 is 13 residues. In DNA, the CDR3 is TGTGCCAGCAGCTGGGATGGGATCGAGACCCAGTACTTC. Its translation is CASSWDGIETQYF.

This rearrangement joins TRBV5-1 to TRBJ1-5; possible D gene TRBD1, 6 bases. Trimming removed 0 bases at V and 6 bases at J, with 10 bases between. Germline V gene data show CDR1 as SGHRS and CDR2 as YFSETQ. This CDR3 has 14 amino acids. CDR3 sequence: CASSLGGAGQPQHF. The DNA of the CDR3 is TGCGCCAGCAGCTTGGGGGGGGCTGGTCAGCCCCAGCATTTT.

The J gene is TRBJ1-2, the V gene TRBV19; 10 bases line up with TRBD1. CDR1 and CDR2 from the germline V gene are LNHDA and SQIVND (reference sequence). The CDR3 loop spans 16 amino acids. V lost 5 bases, J lost 5 bases, and 11 bases stayed unmatched. CDR3 DNA: TGTGCCAGTAGTTCACGGGGGACAGGGGAAGGGTATGGCTACACCTTC. As protein: CASSSRGTGEGYGYTF.

The chain carries TRBV11-2 and TRBJ1-1; D is unclear. The CDR3 consists of 11 residues. The germline V gene encodes CDR1 SGHAT and CDR2 FQNNGV. Trimming stripped 0 bases from V and 5 bases from J, with 1 base between. The CDR3 nucleotides read TGTGCCAGCAGCTTAGAAACTGAAGCTTTCTTT. It yields the protein CASSLETEAFF.

The J gene is TRBJ1-2, the V gene TRBV4-2; D unresolved. The V and J ends lost 2 bases and 1 base respectively, with 11 bases between them. The CDR3 totals 15 residues. CDR1 and CDR2 (germline): LGHNA, YNFKEQ. CDR3 in amino acids: CASSQPNGDNYGYTF. The CDR3 DNA is TGTGCCAGCAGCCAACCTAATGGGGATAACTATGGCTACACCTTC.

In its sample, this clone was seen once. The chain joins TRBV19 to TRBJ2-3; perhaps TRBD1 as D (5 bases). The CDR3 loop spans 17 amino acids. The germline V gene has CDR1 LNHDA and CDR2 SQIVND (reference sequence). Trimming removed 0 bases from V and 4 bases from J, with 17 bases in between. The CDR3 spells CASSIDPQAIRADTQYF. The CDR3 DNA is TGTGCCAGTAGTATAGATCCGCAAGCGATCAGGGCAGATACGCAGTATTTT.

This clone was observed a handful of times. The V gene is TRBV2, the J gene TRBJ1-6; TRBD1 is a possible D gene (5 bases). Trimming pared 4 bases from V and 10 bases from J, leaving 14 bases between. Germline assignment: CDR1 SNHLY and CDR2 FYNNEI. This CDR3 is built from 14 residues. CDR3: CASSGGGLASPLHF. CDR3 coding DNA: TGTGCCAGCAGTGGGGGGGGACTAGCCTCACCCCTCCACTTT.

This chain uses TRBV28 with TRBJ1-1; D is uncertain. The CDR3 extends over 14 amino acids. Germline V gene data show CDR1 as MDHEN and CDR2 as SYDVKM. With 2 bases removed from V and 0 bases from J, the gap between germline ends came to 7 bases. The CDR3 sequence is CASSLSQMNTEAFF. Written as DNA, the CDR3 is TGTGCCAGCAGTTTAAGCCAAATGAACACTGAAGCTTTCTTT.

V usage is TRBV2 and J usage is TRBJ2-1, with D possibly called TRBD1 or TRBD2 (5 bases each). The germline V gene encodes CDR1 SNHLY and CDR2 FYNNEI. V was shortened by 1 base and J by 6 bases, with 10 bases between the two germline ends. The CDR3 spans 14 residues. This CDR3 is CASSEGSGTNEQFF. The CDR3 nucleotides read TGTGCCAGCAGTGAAGGTTCGGGGACCAATGAGCAGTTCTTC.

V is TRBV11-2 and J is TRBJ1-3; D remains ambiguous. Germline lookup yields CDR1 SGHAT and CDR2 FQNNGV. V shed 0 bases and J shed 0 bases, with 12 bases lying between them. The CDR3 is made up of 17 amino acids. The CDR3 bases are TGTGCCAGCAGCTTAGACTTCGCCGGAATCTCTGGAAACACCATATATTTT. This encodes CASSLDFAGISGNTIYF.

This clone was seen only a few times. The rearrangement links TRBV5-1 to TRBJ2-1; no clear D gene. Trimming shortened V by 4 bases and J by 6 bases, and 11 bases separated the two germline ends. There are 13 residues in the CDR3. Germline V lookup: CDR1 SGHRS, CDR2 YFSETQ. CDR3 amino acids: CASSAGPSNEQFF. In DNA form, the CDR3 reads TGCGCCAGCAGCGCCGGGCCATCCAATGAGCAGTTCTTC.

The gene calls are TRBV12-2 and TRBJ2-2; TRBD2 is the table's D call, not checked against the DNA. TRBV12-2 is described as a pseudogene. CDR3 size: 23 residues. The CDR3, as DNA: TGTGCAAGTCGCTTAGAGTGTCTTGGGCCCGGGACTAGCGGGAGGGGGTGGACCGGGGAGCTGTTTTTT. Its protein is CASRLECLGPGTSGRGWTGELFF.